These 30 T cell receptor beta chains share one sample of origin, sequenced in a study of early T cells in non-severe SARS-CoV-2 infection. TCRdb reprocessed the 5' RACE reads via MiXCR and lists one record per CDR3 protein. Here the sample spans roughly 55,000 distinct CDR3 sequences, 11% being singletons. Material for sequencing was whole blood. The receptor set was obtained from an adult who was a healthcare worker with PCR-confirmed SARS-CoV-2 infection or an uninfected control (not recorded which).

The CDR3 nucleotides are TGTGCCAGCAGCTTAGCCCAGGGGCAAAAGTCGTCACCCCTCCACTTT. It is translated as CASSLAQGQKSSPLHF. The V gene is TRBV11-2, the J gene TRBJ1-6; a possible D gene is TRBD1 (6 bases). The CDR3 is 16 amino acids. CDR1 is SGHAT and CDR2 is FQNNGV in the germline V gene. Trimming cost V 1 base and J 10 bases, with 17 bases left between them.

There are many counts of this clonotype. The chain links TRBV27 to TRBJ1-6; D call uncertain. Germline assignment: CDR1 MNHEY and CDR2 SMNVEV (reference sequence). CDR3 length equals 14 residues. Trimming shortened V by 4 bases and J by 3 bases, and 7 bases separated the two germline ends. Written as DNA, the CDR3 is TGTGCCAGCAGTTCGGGCATCTATAATTCACCCCTCCACTTT. It encodes CASSSGIYNSPLHF.

The CDR3 loop reads CAIPGYTF. CDR3 nucleotide sequence: TGCGCCATACCGGGCTACACCTTC. The chain uses TRBV10-1 and TRBJ1-2; D remains ambiguous. From germline, CDR1 is WNHNN and CDR2 SYGVQD (reference sequence). V lost 10 bases, J lost 8 bases, and 5 bases lay in between. This CDR3 comprises 8 residues.

This clonotype occurred many times. The rearrangement uses TRBV10-2 and TRBJ2-7; 7 bases agree with TRBD1. After removal of 8 bases from V and 4 bases from J, the junction contained 14 bases not matched to a gene. This CDR3 region has 15 residues. Germline V gene data show CDR1 as WSHSY and CDR2 as SAAADI. CDR3 coding DNA: TGCGCCAGCCGAGACCGGGACAGAAATATATACGAGCAGTACTTC. Translating it yields CASRDRDRNIYEQYF.

Relative to its sample, this clonotype is medium-sized. The V gene is TRBV11-2, the J gene TRBJ2-7, with D unclear. The CDR3 consists of 12 residues. V dropped 5 bases and J dropped 0 bases, with 5 bases sitting between them. Germline CDR1 reads SGHAT; CDR2 reads FQNNGV. The CDR3 nucleotides read TGTGCCAGCAGCCGGCCCTCCTACGAGCAGTACTTC. Residues: CASSRPSYEQYF.

This clonotype was counted many times. This chain uses TRBV11-2 with TRBJ1-4; D is unresolved. Per the germline V gene, CDR1 is SGHAT and CDR2 is FQNNGV. The CDR3 has 15 amino acids. The V end lost 3 bases, the J end lost 0 bases, and 8 bases lay between the germline ends. The CDR3 bases are TGTGCCAGCAGCTTGTTGGGGTCAACTAATGAAAAACTGTTTTTT. Translated, it gives CASSLLGSTNEKLFF.

V usage is TRBV10-3 and J usage is TRBJ2-7; unclear D gene. CDR1 and CDR2 (germline): ENHRY, SYGVKD. V was clipped by 3 bases and J by 0 bases, with 9 bases between them. The CDR3 covers 14 residues. CDR3: CAISDLQTSYEQYF. As DNA, the CDR3 is TGTGCCATCAGTGACTTGCAAACCTCCTACGAGCAGTACTTC.

The gene calls are TRBV24-1 and TRBJ1-5, with TRBD1 identical over 7 bases. The CDR3 contains 17 residues. CDR1 KGHDR and CDR2 SFDVKD come from the germline V gene. J was trimmed by 0 bases and V by 9 bases; bases with no gene match: 13. CDR3 sequence reads: CATFRGKTLLSNQPQHF. DNA of the CDR3: TGTGCCACCTTCAGGGGGAAGACCCTCCTTAGCAATCAGCCCCAGCATTTT.

This chain connects TRBV7-9 to TRBJ1-1; D gene ambiguous. This CDR3 contains 14 residues. Per the germline V gene, CDR1 is SEHNR and CDR2 is FQNEAQ (reference sequence). Deletions cut 1 base from V and 5 bases from J, with 11 bases between. The CDR3 DNA follows: TGTGCCAGCAGCTTAGTAAAACGAGGGACTGAAGCTTTCTTT. Its translation: CASSLVKRGTEAFF.

This clonotype showed up just a few times. The genes are TRBV11-2 and TRBJ2-1, with 8 bases matching TRBD2. Germline loops: CDR1 SGHAT, CDR2 FQNNGV. CDR3 length: 17 amino acids. V gave up 5 bases and J gave up 5 bases; unmatched junction bases: 14. In DNA, the CDR3 is TGTGCCAGCAGCCACCAACTTACTAGCGGCTTCAACAATGAGCAGTTCTTC. Amino acid sequence: CASSHQLTSGFNNEQFF.

This clonotype was observed many times. The CDR3, as DNA: TGTGCCAGCAGCTTGGAAGGGGGCGGAAGCACAGATACGCAGTATTTT. Translating gives CASSLEGGGSTDTQYF. The V call is TRBV5-4, the J call TRBJ2-3; TRBD1 agrees at 7 bases. This CDR3 contains 16 residues. Germline loops: CDR1 SGHNT, CDR2 YYREEE (reference sequence). V trimming: 0 bases; J trimming: 0 bases; junction bases outside the gene matches: 4.

In its sample, this clonotype was seen a few times. The chain carries TRBV20-1 and TRBJ1-2, with unresolved D. The CDR3 runs to 11 residues. Trimming cost V 1 base and J 4 bases, with 4 bases left between them. Germline V CDR1 and CDR2: DFQATT, SNEGSKA (reference sequence). CDR3: CSARAGYGYTF. As DNA, the CDR3 is TGCAGTGCTAGAGCTGGCTATGGCTACACCTTC.

This clonotype was observed at least ten times. The chain recombines TRBV11-3 with TRBJ2-4, with D unclear. This CDR3 spans 13 amino acids. Trimming shortened V by 0 bases and J by 5 bases, and 5 bases separated the two germline ends. CDR1 and CDR2 from the germline V gene are SGHNT and YENEEA. CDR3 coding DNA: TGTGCCAGCAGCTTAGATCCCGAAAACATTCAGTACTTC. This encodes CASSLDPENIQYF. The full variable domain, with the rest looked up from reference TRBV11-3 and TRBJ2-4, is EAGVVQSPRYKIIEKKQPVAFWCNPISGHNTLYWYLQNLGQGPELLIRYENEEAVDDSQLPKDRFSAERLKGVDSTLKIQPAELGDSAVYLCASSLDPENIQYFGAGTRLSVL.

The chain joins TRBV29-1 to TRBJ1-2; D is undetermined. Trimming left V 0 bases short and J 0 bases short, with 8 bases between. The CDR3 spans 14 residues. CDR1 and CDR2 (germline): SQVTM, ANQGSEA. The CDR3 DNA follows: TGCAGCGTTGAAGAAGGTGCCGCTAACTATGGCTACACCTTC. Encoded protein: CSVEEGAANYGYTF.

This clonotype was seen more than once but under ten times. J is TRBJ1-2 and V is TRBV28, with 9 bases aligning to TRBD1. The germline V gene encodes CDR1 MDHEN and CDR2 SYDVKM. This CDR3 has 15 residues. J lost 3 bases, V lost 4 bases, and 6 bases had no gene match. The CDR3 loop reads CASSSRQGGDYGYTF. The CDR3 DNA follows: TGTGCCAGCAGTTCCCGACAGGGGGGTGACTATGGCTACACCTTC.

This clonotype was found many times. This CDR3 reads CASSEGRVSNTEAFF. The CDR3 DNA reads as TGTGCCAGCAGTGAAGGCAGGGTAAGCAACACTGAAGCTTTCTTT. The J gene is TRBJ1-1, the V gene TRBV2; a weak D match, TRBD1 (5 bases). The CDR3 is 15 residues long. In germline, CDR1 is SNHLY, CDR2 FYNNEI. With 1 base removed from V and 2 bases from J, the gap between germline ends came to 11 bases.

This clonotype was detected many times. The chain is built from TRBV29-1 and TRBJ2-2; 11 bases are a match to TRBD2. The germline V gene encodes CDR1 SQVTM and CDR2 ANQGSEA. This CDR3 is 18 amino acids long. The trim removed 4 bases at V and 0 bases at J, leaving 10 bases unmatched. The CDR3 spells CSVGLAGTREANTGELFF. DNA for the CDR3: TGCAGCGTTGGACTAGCGGGGACTCGAGAGGCGAACACCGGGGAGCTGTTTTTT.

This clonotype came up a few times. The chain is built from TRBV20-1 and TRBJ1-2; 9 bases are shared with TRBD1. This CDR3 comprises 14 residues. Germline V gives CDR1 DFQATT, CDR2 SNEGSKA (reference sequence). With 2 bases clipped from V and 7 bases from J, the junction kept 8 bases outside the gene matches. The CDR3 here is CSARRQGDMAGYTF. The CDR3 DNA reads as TGCAGTGCTAGAAGACAGGGGGATATGGCTGGCTACACCTTC.

This clonotype was detected ten times or more. The chain carries TRBV12-3 or TRBV12-4 and TRBJ1-1; possible D gene TRBD1, 6 bases. This CDR3 region has 14 residues. Trimming shortened V by 7 bases and J by 4 bases, and 16 bases separated the two germline ends. CDR3 protein: CASIRQVGGTEAFF. The CDR3 DNA is TGTGCCAGCATTCGACAGGTTGGGGGCACTGAAGCTTTCTTT.

A few counts support this clonotype. The gene calls are TRBV6-6 and TRBJ1-1, with D possibly TRBD1 on 5 matching bases. The germline gives CDR1 MNHNY, CDR2 SVGAGI (reference sequence). CDR3 length equals 18 residues. V lost 2 bases to trimming and J lost 0 bases, with 19 bases between them. This CDR3 reads CASSYPIVGGRVNTEAFF. The CDR3 DNA sequence: TGTGCCAGCAGTTACCCGATCGTTGGGGGTCGGGTGAACACTGAAGCTTTCTTT.

With respect to this clonotype: The junction departs from germline at one end; a sequencing error may be responsible. The chain joins TRBV3-1 to TRBJ2-7; D remains ambiguous. Germline V gene sequence: CDR1 LGHDT, CDR2 YNNKEL (reference sequence). This CDR3 spans 12 amino acids. CDR3 in amino acids: CASSQDWQIAAF. Here the CDR3 DNA reads TGTGCCAGCAGCCAAGACTGGCAGATCGCCGCCTTC.

The J gene is TRBJ2-1, the V gene TRBV24-1; D is possibly TRBD2 (5 bases). CDR1 and CDR2 from the germline V gene are KGHDR and SFDVKD. This CDR3 spans 13 amino acids. V shed 3 bases and J shed 8 bases, with 10 bases lying between them. The CDR3 sequence is CATSDILDDEQFF. CDR3 coding DNA: TGTGCCACCAGTGATATACTAGACGATGAGCAGTTCTTC.

V usage is TRBV14 and J usage is TRBJ2-5; unclear D gene. This CDR3 region has 15 residues. V lost 1 base and J 5 bases, leaving 14 bases between the germline ends. Germline-derived CDR1 and CDR2 are SGHDN and FVKESK. CDR3 sequence: CASSQGVGTEETQYF. CDR3 coding DNA: TGTGCCAGCAGCCAAGGGGTCGGCACGGAGGAGACCCAGTACTTC.

This clonotype was picked up a small number of times. The V call is TRBV6-1, the J call TRBJ2-1, with a possible D match to TRBD1 (6 bases). The length of the CDR3 is 13 residues. Trimming cost V 5 bases and J 7 bases, with 12 bases left between them. Per the germline V gene, CDR1 is MNHNS and CDR2 is SASEGT. The CDR3, as DNA: TGTGCCAGCAGTAAGGACAGCATAAATGAGCAGTTCTTC. It encodes CASSKDSINEQFF.

This clonotype was detected many times. The J gene is TRBJ2-1, the V gene TRBV2, with D unresolved. Trimming stripped 3 bases from V and 8 bases from J, with 2 bases between. Germline-derived CDR1 and CDR2 are SNHLY and FYNNEI. The CDR3 sequence is 10 residues long. The CDR3 here is CASSDYEQFF. CDR3 nucleotide sequence: TGTGCCAGCAGTGATTATGAGCAGTTCTTC. The whole variable domain, filled in from reference TRBV2 and TRBJ2-1, reads EPEVTQTPSHQVTQMGQEVILRCVPISNHLYFYWYRQILGQKVEFLVSFYNNEISEKSEIFDDQFSVERPDGSNFTLKIRSTKLEDSAMYFCASSDYEQFFGPGTRLTVL.

This clonotype was detected many times. The rearrangement uses TRBV7-2 and TRBJ2-2; 13 bases fit TRBD2. The CDR3 is 16 residues long. Germline lookup yields CDR1 SGHTA and CDR2 FQGNSA. Losses at the gene ends were 6 bases for V and 5 bases for J; bases not matched to a gene: 6. The CDR3 is CASRRTSGGLTGELFF. CDR3 in DNA: TGTGCCAGCAGAAGGACTAGCGGGGGATTAACCGGGGAGCTGTTTTTT.

The chain carries TRBV4-1 and TRBJ2-5; D perhaps matches TRBD2 (6 bases). Trimming cost V 4 bases and J 4 bases, with 13 bases left between them. CDR1 is MGHRA, CDR2 YSYEKL, per germline. The CDR3 sequence is 14 residues long. CDR3: CASSLRDGGETQYF. The DNA for the CDR3 is TGCGCCAGCAGCCTCCGGGACGGGGGAGAGACCCAGTACTTC.

There are a few counts of this clonotype. In nucleotides, the CDR3 is TGTGCCAGCAGCCTCAGGGGGGCGAAATCCTACGAGCAGTACTTC. Encoded protein: CASSLRGAKSYEQYF. This chain joins TRBV3-1 and TRBJ2-7; D possibly corresponds to TRBD1 (7 bases). V lost 4 bases and J lost 1, with 14 bases in between. CDR1 LGHDT and CDR2 YNNKEL come from the germline V gene (reference sequence). This CDR3 has 15 amino acids.

This clonotype has a handful of counts. The chain uses TRBV2 and TRBJ2-5, with 8 bases matching TRBD1. Germline assignment: CDR1 SNHLY and CDR2 FYNNEI. Trimming cost V 6 bases and J 0 bases; bases outside gene matches: 3. The CDR3 has 14 residues. The CDR3 nucleotides read TGTGCCAGCAGCTACAGGGGGTACCAAGAGACCCAGTACTTC. As protein: CASSYRGYQETQYF.

This clonotype was counted ten times or more. The chain links TRBV28 to TRBJ1-2; 7 bases fit TRBD1. Looked up from germline, CDR1 is MDHEN and CDR2 is SYDVKM. The ends lost 8 bases at V and 0 bases at J; junction bases unmatched: 3. This CDR3 is built from 13 residues. In DNA form, the CDR3 reads TGTGCCAGCCAGACAGGGTCTAACTATGGCTACACCTTC. Its protein is CASQTGSNYGYTF.